This T cell receptor (beta chain) was captured in a study of blood T cell repertoires in COVID-19. Study in general: There were acute and convalescent COVID-19 samples, and they came from the United States, Italy and Spain. In each case, the material was cDNA or gDNA derived from T cells, B-cell-depleted T cells, or PBMCs.

As handled by the study authors: It was from reference gene primer amplification that nucleated cell counts were estimated. Here immunoSEQ multiplex PCR was the method, and the copy in TCRdb shows in-frame clones only, minus some. D and trimming come from the DNA, and the V and J calls and clone size come from that table. In the table there are more than 85,000 clones, more than 90% of which are singletons. Germline CDR1 is GTSNPN and CDR2 is SVGIG (reference sequence). The trim removed 2 bases at V and 0 bases at J, leaving 8 bases unmatched. The CDR3 is 17 amino acids. Sample: peripheral blood. The origin of this receptor is a man aged 55 to 70 with acute or convalescent COVID-19. The chain joins TRBV30 to TRBJ1-5; 9 nucleotides line up with TRBD1. Here the CDR3 DNA reads TGTGCCTGGAGTCCGGGACAGGGAACCTATAGCAATCAGCCCCAGCATTTT. This gives the protein CAWSPGQGTYSNQPQHF.